This T cell receptor (beta chain) came from a study of T cells in Graves' hyperthyroidism and ophthalmopathy. Study-wide context: Before treatment of any kind, peripheral blood was taken at initial diagnosis.

General study points: From stable hyperthyroidism, ophthalmopathy was set apart by a 13 V-J model.

V was clipped by 3 bases and J by 13 bases, with 3 bases between them. This CDR3 has 8 residues. CDR1 is SGHTA, CDR2 FQGNSA, per germline. This clonotype was counted many times. Its antigen is unidentified. It was RNA transcripts that yielded the amplified TCR beta CDR3 regions. Researchers ran a first-round RT-PCR on the TCR CDR3 using the HTBI primer set. In TCRdb, the multiplex PCR reads were re-called with MiXCR into one record per CDR3 protein. The data contain a few hundred thousand distinct CDR3 sequences, around 19% of them singletons. The clonotype comes from a man aged 40-49 years with Graves' hyperthyroidism. Sequencing input: blood. This chain uses TRBV7-2 with TRBJ1-2; no clear D gene. In DNA, the CDR3 is TGTGCCAGCAGCTTCTCCACCTTC. It specifies CASSFSTF.